The 9 T cell receptor beta chains presented below share a single source sample, sequenced in a study of blood T cell repertoires in COVID-19. Some clones are missing from TCRdb's copy, which holds only in-frame ones; the method was immunoSEQ multiplex PCR. Of approximately 120,000 clones listed, 70% to 80% are singletons. Source material: peripheral blood. The receptors stem from a human donor in a cohort sampled during active COVID-19.

This chain joins TRBV4-2 and TRBJ1-1; 9 bases map to TRBD1. The V and J ends lost 4 bases and 4 bases, in that order; junction bases with no gene match: 7. Germline CDR1 reads LGHNA; CDR2 reads YNFKEQ. The CDR3 is 15 amino acids. The CDR3 here is CASSRAQGAVTEAFF. The CDR3 DNA is TGTGCCAGCAGCCGAGCACAGGGGGCGGTCACTGAAGCTTTCTTT.

The J gene is TRBJ2-1, the V gene TRBV5-1, with D hard to call. Germline CDR1 reads SGHRS; CDR2 reads YFSETQ. The CDR3 extends over 13 amino acids. V dropped 6 bases and J dropped 7 bases, with 14 bases sitting between them. CDR3 sequence reads: CASTLTPRNEQFF. As DNA, the CDR3 is TGCGCCAGCACCTTAACCCCCAGGAATGAGCAGTTCTTC.

The rearrangement uses TRBV10-3 and TRBJ1-4, with 9 bases identical to TRBD1. This CDR3 spans 14 amino acids. Germline loops: CDR1 ENHRY, CDR2 SYGVKD. V was clipped by 6 bases and J by 6 bases; unmatched bases: 5. The CDR3 spells CAIRNRGQDEKLFF. CDR3 nucleotides: TGTGCCATCAGAAACAGGGGGCAGGATGAAAAACTGTTTTTT.

The chain joins TRBV7-9 to TRBJ2-5; no clear D gene. This CDR3 region has 13 residues. V was pared by 6 bases and J by 0 bases, with 8 bases between. Germline V gives CDR1 SEHNR, CDR2 FQNEAQ (reference sequence). For the CDR3, the DNA is TGTGCCAGCAGGCCCCCTAACCAAGAGACCCAGTACTTC. Its translation is CASRPPNQETQYF.

The gene calls are TRBV29-1 and TRBJ2-7; 14 nucleotides match TRBD2. Germline CDR1 SQVTM, CDR2 ANQGSEA. This CDR3 has 14 residues. V dropped 6 bases and J dropped 3; count of bases not matched to a gene: 4. CDR3 region: CSVTSGGASYEQYF. As DNA, the CDR3 is TGCAGCGTGACTAGCGGGGGGGCAAGCTACGAGCAGTACTTC.

V gene TRBV5-1 combines with J gene TRBJ1-4; possibly TRBD1 for D (5 bases). The CDR3 is made up of 13 amino acids. CDR1 and CDR2 from the germline V gene are SGHRS and YFSETQ. V dropped 6 bases and J dropped 7 bases, with 13 bases sitting between them. CDR3 bases: TGCGCCAGCAACTCGGGGGGGAGTGAAAAACTGTTTTTT. The encoded protein is CASNSGGSEKLFF.

About this clone itself: Different DNA sequences within this sample yield the same CDR3. The rearrangement joins TRBV30 to TRBJ2-3; 9 bases are shared with TRBD2. With V trimmed by 5 bases and J by 0 bases, 6 bases remained unmatched. The CDR3 is made up of 15 amino acids. Germline V gene sequence: CDR1 GTSNPN, CDR2 SVGIG (reference sequence). CDR3 region: CAWASGGSSTDTQYF. CDR3 coding DNA: TGTGCCTGGGCAAGCGGGGGGTCTAGCACAGATACGCAGTATTTT.

The rearrangement joins TRBV19 to TRBJ2-7; 10 bases align to TRBD2. The length of the CDR3 is 14 residues. Germline lookup yields CDR1 LNHDA and CDR2 SQIVND (reference sequence). The V gene end was trimmed by 5 bases and the J gene end by 5 bases; junction bases not matched to a gene: 6. CDR3 nucleotide sequence: TGTGCCAGTAGTCCTCTAGCGGGGGCTGACGAGCAGTACTTC. Residues: CASSPLAGADEQYF. Drawing the rest from reference TRBV19 and TRBJ2-7, the complete variable domain is DGGITQSPKYLFRKEGQNVTLSCEQNLNHDAMYWYRQDPGQGLRLIYYSQIVNDFQKGDIAEGYSVSREKKESFPLTVTSAQKNPTAFYLCASSPLAGADEQYFGPGTRLTVT.

V and J are TRBV19 and TRBJ1-5; 9 bases are a match to TRBD1. The CDR3 extends over 16 amino acids. Germline CDR1 is LNHDA and CDR2 is SQIVND (reference sequence). The trim removed 3 bases at V and 2 bases at J, leaving 5 bases unmatched. The CDR3 sequence is CASSILGQGGNQPQHF. CDR3 coding DNA: TGTGCCAGTAGTATTTTGGGACAGGGAGGCAATCAGCCCCAGCATTTT.